The 30 T cell receptor beta chains given below trace back to one sample, sequenced in a study of cytomegalovirus exposure and HLA in healthy donors. The repertoire was sequenced with immunoSEQ multiplex PCR; TCRdb's copy has only in-frame clones and lacks some. This repertoire shows roughly 190,000 clones, about 82% found once; its top ten account for about 1.5%. Input material: PBMCs. These receptors were taken from a woman aged 18-35 years in good health and CMV-seronegative.

For the CDR3, the DNA is TGTGCCAGCAGCTCCCGGACTAGCGGGGGTCCTAGGGCAGATACGCAGTATTTT. As protein: CASSSRTSGGPRADTQYF. The gene calls are TRBV7-9 and TRBJ2-3, with TRBD2 matching over 13 bases. J was trimmed by 4 bases and V by 4 bases; bases with no gene match: 11. CDR3 size: 18 residues. Per germline, CDR1 SEHNR and CDR2 FQNEAQ (reference sequence).

The rearrangement uses TRBV19 and TRBJ1-1; TRBD1 matches 8 bases. V shed 7 bases and J 0 bases; nucleotides not matched to a gene: 4. CDR3 length: 14 residues. The germline gives CDR1 LNHDA, CDR2 SQIVND (reference sequence). CDR3 protein: CASMEDRVNTEAFF. As DNA, the CDR3 is TGTGCCAGTATGGAGGACAGGGTGAACACTGAAGCTTTCTTT.

The chain is built from TRBV5-1 and TRBJ1-3, with D unclear. V lost 0 bases, J lost 1 base, and 8 bases lay in between. CDR1 SGHRS and CDR2 YFSETQ come from the germline V gene. The CDR3 is made up of 15 amino acids. CDR3 loop: CASSLDSESGNTIYF. For the CDR3, the DNA is TGCGCCAGCAGCTTGGATTCAGAATCTGGAAACACCATATATTTT.

This chain joins TRBV11-3 and TRBJ2-1; 8 bases match TRBD1. The V and J ends lost 5 bases and 9 bases, in that order; junction bases with no gene match: 9. In germline, CDR1 is SGHNT, CDR2 YENEEA. The CDR3 totals 14 residues. The CDR3 nucleotides are TGTGCCAGCAGCAGAAGGACAGGGAATGGTGAGCAGTTCTTC. As protein: CASSRRTGNGEQFF.

Only a few counts were recorded for this clone. The chain carries TRBV2 and TRBJ2-7; D is unclear. The CDR3 totals 12 residues. V was cut by 6 bases and J by 3 bases, with 9 bases left in between. Germline loops: CDR1 SNHLY, CDR2 FYNNEI. The CDR3 loop reads CASSDGFYEQYF. CDR3 coding DNA: TGTGCCAGCAGCGACGGGTTCTACGAGCAGTACTTC.

Remarks on this clone: The same CDR3 is also encoded by other DNA sequences in this sample. This chain joins TRBV18 and TRBJ1-5; D ambiguous. The CDR3 totals 13 residues. With 3 bases removed from V and 1 base from J, the gap between germline ends came to 4 bases. CDR1 and CDR2 (germline): KGHSH, LQKENI. In DNA form, the CDR3 reads TGTGCCAGCTCACCGGGCAGCAATCAGCCCCAGCATTTT. Its protein product is CASSPGSNQPQHF.

The chain combines TRBV5-1 with TRBJ2-7; no definite D call. CDR1 and CDR2 (germline): SGHRS, YFSETQ. The CDR3 has 13 amino acids. V gave up 3 bases and J gave up 6 bases, with 13 bases separating them. DNA of the CDR3: TGCGCCAGCAGCTCGGCGGTGGCTGGCGAGCAGTACTTC. This codes for CASSSAVAGEQYF. Full variable domain (rest looked up from reference TRBV5-1 and TRBJ2-7): KAGVTQTPRYLIKTRGQQVTLSCSPISGHRSVSWYQQTPGQGLQFLFEYFSETQRNKGNFPGRFSGRQFSNSRSEMNVSTLELGDSALYLCASSSAVAGEQYFGPGTRLTVT.

CDR3 in DNA: TGTGCCACCGTTCGGACAGGTAGCAATCAGCCCCAGCATTTT. This gives the protein CATVRTGSNQPQHF. This chain uses TRBV6-1 with TRBJ1-5; 7 bases map to TRBD1. The CDR3 spans 14 residues. V shed 10 bases and J 0 bases; nucleotides not matched to a gene: 6. From germline, CDR1 is MNHNS and CDR2 SASEGT.

The rearrangement links TRBV23-1 to TRBJ1-5; D remains unclear. TRBV23-1 is an ORF for which the function is uncertain. The CDR3 has 18 amino acids. The V end was cut by 0 bases, the J end by 0 bases, with 15 bases between. The CDR3 region is CASSQSSARGDSNQPQHF. The CDR3 coding sequence is TGCGCCAGCAGTCAATCGTCGGCCAGAGGAGATAGCAATCAGCCCCAGCATTTT.

The chain links TRBV5-6 to TRBJ2-7; TRBD2 aligns across 12 bases. With 4 bases clipped from V and 1 base from J, the junction kept 15 bases outside the gene matches. The CDR3 extends over 19 amino acids. CDR1 and CDR2 from the germline V gene are SGHDT and YYEEEE. The CDR3 bases are TGTGCCAGCAGCATCTTAGACCTAGCGGGGGGGCCAAAATCCTACGAGCAGTACTTC. Amino acid sequence: CASSILDLAGGPKSYEQYF.

The CDR3 reads CASSGTGGYNEQFF. DNA of the CDR3: TGTGCCAGTAGTGGGACAGGGGGTTACAATGAGCAGTTCTTC. This chain connects TRBV19 to TRBJ2-1; TRBD1 agrees at 11 bases. V shed 5 bases and J 4 bases; nucleotides not matched to a gene: 1. Looked up from germline, CDR1 is LNHDA and CDR2 is SQIVND (reference sequence). There are 14 residues in the CDR3.

V and J are TRBV4-2 and TRBJ2-5, with 12 bases fitting TRBD2. Germline CDR1 LGHNA, CDR2 YNFKEQ. This CDR3 spans 17 amino acids. Trimming took 0 bases from V and 5 from J; bases not matched to a gene: 7. In DNA, the CDR3 is TGTGCCAGCAGCCAAGATCTTGGACTAGCGGGAAATGAGACCCAGTACTTC. Its translation is CASSQDLGLAGNETQYF.

This sequence joins TRBV19 and TRBJ1-5; 7 bases agree with TRBD1. Germline V CDR1 and CDR2: LNHDA, SQIVND (reference sequence). Losses at the gene ends were 0 bases for V and 3 bases for J; bases not matched to a gene: 5. The CDR3 has 16 amino acids. The CDR3 loop is CASSIDSRGPNQPQHF. The CDR3 nucleotides read TGTGCCAGTAGTATAGACTCTAGGGGGCCCAATCAGCCCCAGCATTTT.

This clone was counted once. V gene TRBV6-1 combines with J gene TRBJ1-5; 7 nucleotides agree with TRBD1. V shed 5 bases, J shed 4 bases, and the junction held 5 bases outside the gene matches. The germline gives CDR1 MNHNS, CDR2 SASEGT. The length of the CDR3 is 14 residues. The CDR3 DNA follows: TGTGCCAGCAGTCTAGAGACAGGGAATCAGCCCCAGCATTTT. It specifies CASSLETGNQPQHF.

This chain joins TRBV19 and TRBJ1-5, with 8 nucleotides matching TRBD1. After removal of 6 bases from V and 7 bases from J, the junction contained 5 bases not matched to a gene. Germline values: CDR1 LNHDA, CDR2 SQIVND (reference sequence). The CDR3 contains 13 residues. CDR3 sequence: CASRTGVGQPQHF. CDR3 nucleotide sequence: TGTGCCAGTAGGACAGGGGTGGGCCAGCCCCAGCATTTT.

The chain is built from TRBV9 and TRBJ1-1; 8 positions match TRBD1. J was trimmed by 10 bases and V by 0 bases; bases with no gene match: 5. Germline V gene lookup returns CDR1 SGDLS and CDR2 YYNGEE. CDR3 length: 13 residues. CDR3 sequence: CASSVAGGGGAFF. The CDR3 DNA reads TGTGCCAGCAGCGTAGCAGGGGGCGGGGGAGCTTTCTTT.

The chain has TRBV28 and TRBJ2-1, with 10 nucleotides matching TRBD1. This CDR3 comprises 15 residues. Germline lookup yields CDR1 MDHEN and CDR2 SYDVKM. V shed 3 bases and J 3 bases; nucleotides not matched to a gene: 2. CDR3 bases: TGTGCCAGCAGTTTGGGGACAGGGGTCTACAATGAGCAGTTCTTC. Amino acid sequence: CASSLGTGVYNEQFF.

This chain joins TRBV2 and TRBJ1-2, with D uncertain. CDR1 is SNHLY, CDR2 FYNNEI, per germline. This CDR3 is 12 amino acids long. Trimming left V 5 bases short and J 0 bases short, with 4 bases between. CDR3 protein: CASSTANYGYTF. As DNA, the CDR3 is TGTGCCAGCAGTACGGCTAACTATGGCTACACCTTC.

Only one count was recorded for this clone. The V call is TRBV7-6, the J call TRBJ2-3; TRBD2 might be the D (6 bases). The germline V and J ends were trimmed by 4 bases and 2 bases, with 19 bases remaining between them. CDR1 and CDR2 from the germline V gene are SGHVS and FNYEAQ. This CDR3 comprises 17 residues. CDR3 bases: TGTGCCAGCAGCTGGGTTGGGTTCGGGGGACCCACAGATACGCAGTATTTT. It is translated as CASSWVGFGGPTDTQYF. Variable domain in full (rest from reference TRBV7-6 and TRBJ2-3): GAGVSQSPRYKVTKRGQDVALRCDPISGHVSLYWYRQALGQGPEFLTYFNYEAQQDKSGLPNDRFSAERPEGSISTLTIQRTEQRDSAMYRCASSWVGFGGPTDTQYFGPGTRLTVL.

CDR3 residues: CASSYAGRRNYGYTF. Here the CDR3 DNA reads TGTGCCAGCAGTTACGCGGGGCGGAGGAACTATGGCTACACCTTC. This chain joins TRBV6-5 and TRBJ1-2; a weak D match, TRBD1 (5 bases). The CDR3 length is 15 residues. Germline V gene lookup returns CDR1 MNHEY and CDR2 SVGAGI. V lost 2 bases and J lost 2, with 12 bases in between.

This chain connects TRBV7-9 to TRBJ2-1; possible D gene TRBD2, 5 bases. This CDR3 has 14 amino acids. The germline gives CDR1 SEHNR, CDR2 FQNEAQ (reference sequence). Between the trimmed V and J ends, which lost 4 bases and 9 bases, there was a span of 16 bases. The CDR3 loop is CASSSTRGRAEQFF. The CDR3 bases are TGTGCCAGCAGCTCCACCCGAGGGCGGGCTGAGCAGTTCTTC.

The chain combines TRBV11-2 with TRBJ1-1; D unclear. This CDR3 is 14 amino acids long. Germline CDR1 reads SGHAT; CDR2 reads FQNNGV. V was cut by 1 base and J by 5 bases, with 11 bases left in between. CDR3 coding DNA: TGTGCCAGCAGCTTAGTCGGGTCGGGGACTGAAGCTTTCTTT. Translated, it gives CASSLVGSGTEAFF.

This chain's CDR3 is CASRPQGGGAFF. The CDR3 bases are TGTGCCAGCAGGCCACAGGGGGGGGGTGCTTTCTTT. The chain has TRBV6-5 and TRBJ1-1, with 8 nucleotides matching TRBD1. The CDR3 spans 12 residues. Germline V lookup: CDR1 MNHEY, CDR2 SVGAGI. V trimming: 6 bases; J trimming: 11 bases; junction bases outside the gene matches: 8.

In its sample, this clone was seen once. V and J are TRBV19 and TRBJ2-5; 9 positions match TRBD1. The junction had 14 bases not matched to a gene; V was cut back by 8 bases and J by 4 bases. The CDR3 sequence is 16 residues long. CDR1 LNHDA and CDR2 SQIVND come from the germline V gene (reference sequence). The CDR3 is CASSRTGVSSAETQYF. CDR3 sequence (DNA): TGTGCCAGTTCTAGGACAGGGGTCTCTTCGGCAGAGACCCAGTACTTC.

The genes are TRBV9 and TRBJ2-2; 10 positions match TRBD2. V lost 2 bases and J lost 4; bases outside the gene matches: 5. CDR3 length: 16 amino acids. Per germline, CDR1 SGDLS and CDR2 YYNGEE. CDR3 region: CASSVFSGGSTGELFF. Written as DNA, the CDR3 is TGTGCCAGCAGCGTCTTTAGCGGGGGGTCCACCGGGGAGCTGTTTTTT.

The chain couples TRBV7-9 to TRBJ1-1; no reliable D call. Germline assignment: CDR1 SEHNR and CDR2 FQNEAQ (reference sequence). V shed 1 base and J shed 1 base, with 19 bases lying between them. The CDR3 totals 18 residues. The CDR3, as DNA: TGTGCCAGCAGCTTAGTCCGGTCGGGAGGCTGGAGGAACACTGAAGCTTTCTTT. Protein product: CASSLVRSGGWRNTEAFF.

The chain couples TRBV19 to TRBJ2-7, with 8 nucleotides matching TRBD2. CDR1 and CDR2 (germline): LNHDA, SQIVND (reference sequence). The CDR3 has 17 amino acids. V lost 7 bases to trimming and J lost 2 bases; unmatched junction nucleotides: 16. Here the CDR3 DNA reads TGTGCCAGTAACGGTAGCGGGACCTCGCCCCGGGCCTACGAGCAGTACTTC. Amino acids: CASNGSGTSPRAYEQYF.

The J gene is TRBJ2-1, the V gene TRBV30; 9 nucleotides agree with TRBD1. The CDR3 has 15 amino acids. Trimming cost V 2 bases and J 8 bases; bases outside gene matches: 10. Germline V gene data show CDR1 as GTSNPN and CDR2 as SVGIG (reference sequence). CDR3 nucleotides: TGTGCCTGGAGTAGGATTGGACAGGGGTATCATGAGCAGTTCTTC. Translating gives CAWSRIGQGYHEQFF.

The chain recombines TRBV6-1 with TRBJ2-5; 13 nucleotides line up with TRBD2. The CDR3 loop spans 15 amino acids. With V trimmed by 5 bases and J by 4 bases, 4 bases remained unmatched. Germline V gene lookup returns CDR1 MNHNS and CDR2 SASEGT. Here the CDR3 reads CASSSGTSGVETQYF. The DNA for the CDR3 is TGTGCCAGCAGTTCCGGGACTAGCGGGGTAGAGACCCAGTACTTC.

This clone was counted only a few times. This rearrangement joins TRBV4-2 to TRBJ1-2, with D perhaps TRBD1 (6 bases). CDR1 LGHNA and CDR2 YNFKEQ come from the germline V gene. Trimming cost V 4 bases and J 2 bases, with 23 bases left between them. The CDR3 is made up of 18 amino acids. The CDR3 protein is CASSPITGGAEANYGYTF. CDR3 nucleotides: TGTGCCAGCAGCCCTATAACGGGGGGCGCGGAAGCGAACTATGGCTACACCTTC.